The 5 T cell receptor beta chains presented below share a single source sample, sequenced in a study of OX40 agonist ivuxolimab in advanced cancers. Method: immunoSEQ multiplex PCR; TCRdb's copy keeps in-frame clones and lacks some. In the table there are more than 25,000 clones, 86% of which are singletons. The sequences come from CD4+ or CD8+ T cells sorted from blood, collected in a trial of the OX40 agonist ivuxolimab. The receptors stem from an adult with an advanced solid tumor such as melanoma, head and neck, liver or kidney cancer.

The genes are TRBV11-3 and TRBJ2-5; D not resolved. Germline CDR1 and CDR2: SGHNT and YENEEA. This CDR3 has 12 amino acids. The V and J ends lost 5 bases and 5 bases respectively, with 9 bases between them. Here the CDR3 reads CASSLPRETQYF. The CDR3 DNA reads as TGTGCCAGCAGCCTTCCCCGGGAGACCCAGTACTTC.

The chain has TRBV28 and TRBJ2-1, with a possible D match to TRBD2 (5 bases). Germline CDR1 MDHEN, CDR2 SYDVKM. CDR3 length: 18 amino acids. The V end lost 1 base, the J end lost 4 bases, and 20 bases lay between the germline ends. This CDR3 is CASSLYPPGVGDYNEQFF. CDR3 in DNA: TGTGCCAGCAGTTTATACCCCCCAGGTGTGGGAGATTACAATGAGCAGTTCTTC.

The genes are TRBV2 and TRBJ2-1, with unresolved D. Germline CDR1 reads SNHLY; CDR2 reads FYNNEI. The V end was cut by 3 bases, the J end by 3 bases, with 6 bases between. This CDR3 is built from 13 residues. The CDR3 loop reads CASSERIYNEQFF. The CDR3 region has the DNA TGTGCCAGCAGTGAGCGGATCTACAATGAGCAGTTCTTC.

The chain uses TRBV7-9 and TRBJ1-3, with 9 bases identical to TRBD1. Germline trimming cut 4 bases from V and 3 bases from J; bases unmatched to any gene: 7. This CDR3 contains 16 residues. Germline CDR1 reads SEHNR; CDR2 reads FQNEAQ (reference sequence). The DNA for the CDR3 is TGTGCCAGCAGCTCCGGGACAGGGACATTTGGAAACACCATATATTTT. This encodes CASSSGTGTFGNTIYF.

The chain links TRBV6-5 to TRBJ2-1; 9 positions match TRBD2. V dropped 4 bases and J dropped 2; count of bases not matched to a gene: 3. The CDR3 contains 15 residues. Germline V CDR1 and CDR2: MNHEY, SVGAGI. The DNA of the CDR3 is TGTGCCAGCAGTTTTAGCGGGAGTCCCTACAATGAGCAGTTCTTC. Its protein is CASSFSGSPYNEQFF.